The present entry profiles one T cell receptor beta chain with its context. Antigen specificity is unknown. The CDR3 loop spans 14 amino acids. Per the germline V gene, CDR1 is SGDLS and CDR2 is YYNGEE. Trimming stripped 4 bases from V and 6 bases from J, with 16 bases between. The data are from a study of cytomegalovirus exposure and HLA in healthy donors. Study-level findings and limits: As a later analysis showed, a missense DCLRE1C variant was linked to trimming of TCR beta V- and J-genes. The later analysis indicated that the majority of CMV-associated TCR beta chains appeared HLA-restricted. In vitro assays verified that three CMV-associated chains recognized CMV antigens specifically.

Donors likely had unrecorded immune exposures despite being nominally healthy when sampled. The PCR was carried out with 60 Vbeta primers and 13 Jbeta primers. Clones were read by immunoSEQ multiplex PCR, and TCRdb kept only the in-frame ones, dropping some. The sample consists of 150,000 to 250,000 clones, around 80% of them appearing once. Sequences were obtained from PBMCs. The chain uses TRBV9 and TRBJ1-1, with D tentatively TRBD1 (5 bases). The clonotype comes from a woman aged 25 to 45 in good health and CMV-seropositive. CDR3 amino acids: CASSKGSGQPEAFF. DNA for the CDR3: TGTGCCAGCAGCAAAGGGTCAGGGCAACCTGAAGCTTTCTTT.